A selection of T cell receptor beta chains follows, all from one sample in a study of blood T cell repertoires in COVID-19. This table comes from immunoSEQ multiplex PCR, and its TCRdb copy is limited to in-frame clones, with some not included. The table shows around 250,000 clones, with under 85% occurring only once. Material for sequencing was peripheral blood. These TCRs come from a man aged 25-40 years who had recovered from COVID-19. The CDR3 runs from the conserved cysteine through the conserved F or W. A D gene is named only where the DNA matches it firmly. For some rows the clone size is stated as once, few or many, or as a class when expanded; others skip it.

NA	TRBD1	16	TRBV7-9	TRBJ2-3	CASSLGTGGWADTQYF	TGTGCCAGCAGCTTAGGTACAGGGGGATGGGCAGATACGCAGTATTTT
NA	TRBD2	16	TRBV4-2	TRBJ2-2	CASSQGEAGGVGELFF	TGTGCCAGCAGCCAAGGAGAAGCGGGGGGTGTCGGGGAGCTGTTTTTT
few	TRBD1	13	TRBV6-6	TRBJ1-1	CASSLLGQGRAFF	TGTGCCAGCAGTCTCCTTGGACAGGGTCGGGCTTTCTTT
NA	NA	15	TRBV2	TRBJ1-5	CASTEQSPRDQPQHF	TGTGCCAGCACAGAGCAGTCCCCGAGGGATCAGCCCCAGCATTTT
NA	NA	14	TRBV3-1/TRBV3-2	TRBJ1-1	CASSHQDRNTEAFF	TGTGCCAGCAGCCATCAGGACAGGAACACTGAAGCTTTCTTT
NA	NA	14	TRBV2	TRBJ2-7	CASRPGRGSYEQYF	TGTGCCAGCAGACCTGGGAGGGGGTCCTACGAGCAGTACTTC
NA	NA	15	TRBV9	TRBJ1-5	CASSVGRGLNQPQHF	TGTGCCAGCAGCGTAGGTCGGGGGTTAAATCAGCCCCAGCATTTT
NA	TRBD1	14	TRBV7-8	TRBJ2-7	CASSLVGQGNEQYF	TGTGCCAGCAGCTTAGTGGGACAGGGCAACGAGCAGTACTTC
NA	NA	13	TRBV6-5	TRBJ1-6	CARKSSYNSPLHF	TGTGCCAGGAAGAGCTCCTATAATTCACCCCTCCACTTT
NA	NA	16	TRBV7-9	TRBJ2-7	CASSLGRGSTRYEQYF	TGTGCCAGCAGCTTGGGTCGAGGTAGTACTAGGTACGAGCAGTACTTC